Following are 25 T cell receptor beta chains from one sample sequenced in a study of blood T cell repertoires in COVID-19. Sequenced by immunoSEQ multiplex PCR; TCRdb stores in-frame clones only, minus some. The sample holds about 400,000 clones, over 75% seen once. The specimen was PBMCs or T cells enriched from blood (not recorded which). Receptor source: a woman in her forties with acute COVID-19.

This clone was detected once. V and J are TRBV9 and TRBJ2-5, with a weak D call TRBD1 (7 bases). This CDR3 region has 16 residues. Germline V gene lookup returns CDR1 SGDLS and CDR2 YYNGEE. The V end lost 4 bases, the J end lost 5 bases, and 21 bases lay between the germline ends. CDR3 sequence reads: CASSSDSPTGRETQYF. The CDR3 DNA sequence: TGTGCCAGCAGCTCGGACTCACCGACAGGGAGGGAGACCCAGTACTTC.

The rearrangement links TRBV18 to TRBJ2-3; D uncertain. The CDR3 length is 14 residues. V was shortened by 3 bases and J by 4 bases, with 11 bases between the two germline ends. Germline assignment: CDR1 KGHSH and CDR2 LQKENI. CDR3 nucleotide sequence: TGTGCCAGCTCACCGACTGATTCCCCAGATACGCAGTATTTT. Translation gives CASSPTDSPDTQYF.

The chain recombines TRBV5-4 with TRBJ2-3; the match to TRBD2 covers 15 bases. The CDR3 is made up of 16 amino acids. CDR1 SGHNT and CDR2 YYREEE come from the germline V gene (reference sequence). The V and J ends lost 4 bases and 5 bases, in that order; junction bases with no gene match: 5. CDR3 loop: CASSPGTSGGQDTQYF. CDR3 coding DNA: TGTGCCAGCAGCCCCGGGACTAGCGGGGGGCAAGATACGCAGTATTTT.

The rearrangement joins TRBV27 to TRBJ2-2; no firm D call. Trimming removed 1 base at V and 7 bases at J, with 10 bases between. The germline gives CDR1 MNHEY, CDR2 SMNVEV (reference sequence). The CDR3 has 14 amino acids. The CDR3 bases are TGTGCCAGCAGTTTATTTCAGGCAGGCGGGGAGCTGTTTTTT. It yields the protein CASSLFQAGGELFF.

This chain links TRBV30 with TRBJ2-2, with D possibly TRBD2 on 7 matching bases. Germline values: CDR1 GTSNPN, CDR2 SVGIG (reference sequence). The germline V and J ends were trimmed by 0 bases and 2 bases, with 25 bases remaining between them. The CDR3 spans 20 residues. CDR3 residues: CAWSVLGGAYGRLNTGELFF. CDR3 coding DNA: TGTGCCTGGAGTGTATTAGGGGGGGCGTACGGGCGTCTAAACACCGGGGAGCTGTTTTTT.

The chain carries TRBV3-1 (or the pseudogene TRBV3-2) and TRBJ1-1, with D tentatively TRBD1 (6 bases). Trimming removed 0 bases at V and 7 bases at J, with 15 bases between. The CDR3 loop spans 15 amino acids. In germline, CDR1 is LGHDT, CDR2 YNNKEL (reference sequence). The CDR3, as DNA: TGTGCCAGCAGCCAAGATCAGGGGCTGTCCTTTGAAGCTTTCTTT. This gives the protein CASSQDQGLSFEAFF.

The rearrangement joins TRBV7-2 to TRBJ2-2, with 15 bases fitting TRBD2. Looked up from germline, CDR1 is SGHTA and CDR2 is FQGNSA. Trimming removed 5 bases from V and 4 bases from J; junction bases left unmatched: 8. This CDR3 is 18 amino acids long. The CDR3 bases are TGTGCCAGCAGCCCTTGGACTAGCGGGGGGGGAGCCACCGGGGAGCTGTTTTTT. This gives the protein CASSPWTSGGGATGELFF.

The chain is built from TRBV7-6 and TRBJ1-5; D may be TRBD1 (5 bases). CDR3 length equals 13 residues. Germline assignment: CDR1 SGHVS and CDR2 FNYEAQ. V was trimmed by 1 base and J by 7 bases, leaving 8 bases between them. CDR3 nucleotide sequence: TGTGCCAGCAGCTTAGGGGGGGGACAGCCCCAGCATTTT. Translating it yields CASSLGGGQPQHF.

V is TRBV9 and J is TRBJ1-2, with D perhaps TRBD1 (5 bases). Germline assignment: CDR1 SGDLS and CDR2 YYNGEE. The CDR3 length is 14 residues. The germline V and J ends were trimmed by 5 bases and 3 bases, with 14 bases remaining between them. The CDR3 loop reads CASSPSRVDYGYTF. The CDR3 DNA reads TGTGCCAGCAGTCCCAGCAGGGTAGACTATGGCTACACCTTC.

The rearrangement links TRBV15 to TRBJ2-1, with D possibly being TRBD2 (6 bases). The CDR3 length is 19 residues. V gave up 0 bases and J gave up 5 bases, with 23 bases separating them. Germline V lookup: CDR1 LNHNV, CDR2 YYDKDF (reference sequence). CDR3 DNA sequence: TGTGCCACCAGCAGAGATTATTTTGGGGAACTAGCTAGGGACAATGAGCAGTTCTTC. Protein sequence: CATSRDYFGELARDNEQFF. The variable domain in full, with the rest retrieved from reference TRBV15 and TRBJ2-1, is DAMVIQNPRYQVTQFGKPVTLSCSQTLNHNVMYWYQQKSSQAPKLLFHYYDKDFNNEADTPDNFQSRRPNTSFCFLDIRSPGLGDTAMYLCATSRDYFGELARDNEQFFGPGTRLTVL.

This chain joins TRBV7-7 and TRBJ2-1, with D possibly matching TRBD1 (5 bases). V lost 2 bases, J lost 6 bases, and 11 bases lay in between. This CDR3 comprises 14 residues. Germline values: CDR1 SSHAT, CDR2 FNYEAQ (reference sequence). The CDR3 DNA sequence: TGTGCCAGCAGCTTAAGTTCAGGGTTCAATGAGCAGTTCTTC. It specifies CASSLSSGFNEQFF. Using reference TRBV7-7 and TRBJ2-1 for the parts outside the CDR3, the full variable domain is GAGVSQSPRYKVTKRGQDVTLRCDPISSHATLYWYQQALGQGPEFLTYFNYEAQPDKSGLPSDRFSAERPEGSISTLTIQRTEQRDSAMYRCASSLSSGFNEQFFGPGTRLTVL.

This clone was seen a handful of times. This chain joins TRBV7-9 and TRBJ2-1, with 7 bases that match TRBD2. The CDR3 is made up of 17 amino acids. With V trimmed by 6 bases and J by 2 bases, 13 bases remained unmatched. Germline CDR1 SEHNR, CDR2 FQNEAQ (reference sequence). CDR3 bases: TGTGCCAGCAGACCCCCGGGCGAGCGGGGAGCCTACAATGAGCAGTTCTTC. Protein product: CASRPPGERGAYNEQFF.

The chain combines TRBV6-6 with TRBJ1-5, with D maybe TRBD1 (5 bases). Between the trimmed V and J ends, which lost 6 bases and 4 bases, there was a span of 16 bases. Germline assignment: CDR1 MNHNY and CDR2 SVGAGI (reference sequence). There are 15 residues in the CDR3. CDR3 DNA: TGTGCCAGCAGAAAAGGAGGGGAAGGGAATCAGCCCCAGCATTTT. It encodes CASRKGGEGNQPQHF.

The chain recombines TRBV4-1 with TRBJ1-1; 9 bases map to TRBD1. V dropped 5 bases and J dropped 7; count of bases not matched to a gene: 11. The CDR3 totals 15 residues. Per the germline V gene, CDR1 is MGHRA and CDR2 is YSYEKL. The CDR3 here is CASSSPGTGWLEAFF. CDR3 bases: TGCGCCAGCAGCAGTCCCGGGACAGGGTGGCTTGAAGCTTTCTTT.

With respect to this clone: One end of the junction fails to match germline, which may point to a read error. The gene calls are TRBV29-1 and TRBJ1-2; 8 positions match TRBD1. Germline loops: CDR1 SQVTM, CDR2 ANQGSEA. The CDR3 covers 11 residues. The CDR3 spells CSVESGTGFHF. In DNA, the CDR3 is TGCAGCGTAGAAAGCGGGACAGGTTTCCACTTC.

The chain is built from TRBV6-5 and TRBJ1-1, with no clear D. CDR1 and CDR2 from the germline V gene are MNHEY and SVGAGI. This CDR3 has 15 residues. Between the trimmed V and J ends, which lost 5 bases and 1 base, there was a span of 14 bases. The CDR3 protein is CASSNKEGRNTEAFF. The CDR3 DNA follows: TGTGCCAGCAGTAACAAAGAGGGTCGGAACACTGAAGCTTTCTTT.

This clone has a handful of counts. Written as DNA, the CDR3 is TGTGCTAGTGGTTTGGACGGGACAGTCACTGAAGCTTTCTTT. It yields the protein CASGLDGTVTEAFF. This chain links TRBV12-5 with TRBJ1-1; 7 bases are a match to TRBD1. J was trimmed by 4 bases and V by 1 base; bases with no gene match: 3. The CDR3 is 14 residues long. Per the germline V gene, CDR1 is LGHNT and CDR2 is FRNRAP.

The V call is TRBV19, the J call TRBJ1-5, with D hard to call. The CDR3 is made up of 15 amino acids. V was cut by 0 bases and J by 6 bases, with 12 bases left in between. The germline V gene encodes CDR1 LNHDA and CDR2 SQIVND (reference sequence). The CDR3 loop is CASSIEGLPGQPQHF. DNA for the CDR3: TGTGCCAGTAGTATAGAGGGCCTACCAGGTCAGCCCCAGCATTTT. Filled out from reference TRBV19 and TRBJ1-5, the complete variable domain reads DGGITQSPKYLFRKEGQNVTLSCEQNLNHDAMYWYRQDPGQGLRLIYYSQIVNDFQKGDIAEGYSVSREKKESFPLTVTSAQKNPTAFYLCASSIEGLPGQPQHFGDGTRLSIL.

This chain links TRBV11-2 with TRBJ2-3; D might be TRBD1 (5 bases). Trimming removed 0 bases at V and 2 bases at J, with 9 bases between. CDR3 size: 15 residues. Germline V lookup: CDR1 SGHAT, CDR2 FQNNGV. The CDR3 loop is CASSLDRGNTDTQYF. DNA of the CDR3: TGTGCCAGCAGCTTAGATAGGGGCAACACAGATACGCAGTATTTT.

The chain uses TRBV15 and TRBJ1-2; no reliable D call. The CDR3 runs 15 residues. V was trimmed by 1 base and J by 4 bases, leaving 13 bases between them. Germline CDR1 reads LNHNV; CDR2 reads YYDKDF (reference sequence). CDR3 region: CATSRGGSEGYGYTF. Written as DNA, the CDR3 is TGTGCCACCAGCAGAGGAGGGAGCGAAGGCTATGGCTACACCTTC. Based on the CDR3 plus reference TRBV15 and TRBJ1-2, the full variable domain is DAMVIQNPRYQVTQFGKPVTLSCSQTLNHNVMYWYQQKSSQAPKLLFHYYDKDFNNEADTPDNFQSRRPNTSFCFLDIRSPGLGDTAMYLCATSRGGSEGYGYTFGSGTRLTVV.

V usage is TRBV6-1 and J usage is TRBJ2-1; no firm D call. Trimming took off 3 bases at V and 0 bases at J, with 9 bases between the two ends. Per germline, CDR1 MNHNS and CDR2 SASEGT. The CDR3 has 15 residues. The CDR3 loop is CASSEHYSSYNEQFF. In DNA form, the CDR3 reads TGTGCCAGCAGTGAGCACTATAGCTCCTACAATGAGCAGTTCTTC.

This sequence joins TRBV18 and TRBJ1-3; perhaps TRBD1 as D (5 bases). The V gene lost 6 bases and the J gene lost 0 bases, with 12 bases spanning the gap. CDR3 length: 15 amino acids. Per the germline V gene, CDR1 is KGHSH and CDR2 is LQKENI. The CDR3 loop is CASSVGGSSGNTIYF. CDR3 nucleotides: TGTGCCAGCTCCGTTGGGGGGAGCTCTGGAAACACCATATATTTT.

The table lists this clone with a count of one. This sequence joins TRBV18 and TRBJ2-2, with TRBD1 as a possible D gene (5 bases). V was clipped by 1 base and J by 4 bases, with 7 bases between them. Germline V gives CDR1 KGHSH, CDR2 LQKENI. This CDR3 has 14 amino acids. The DNA for the CDR3 is TGTGCCAGCTCACCACAGGGGATCACCGGGGAGCTGTTTTTT. Its translation: CASSPQGITGELFF.

CDR3 protein: CGQQLGTGGNSPLHF. The CDR3 nucleotides are TGTGGACAGCAGCTGGGGACAGGGGGAAATTCACCCCTCCACTTT. This chain links TRBV2 with TRBJ1-6; TRBD1 matches at 11 bases. The CDR3 totals 15 residues. Germline V CDR1 and CDR2: SNHLY, FYNNEI.

This clone came up a few times. The rearrangement links TRBV10-3 to TRBJ1-6; 7 nucleotides line up with TRBD1. CDR3 length: 16 amino acids. Germline CDR1 ENHRY, CDR2 SYGVKD. The V gene end was trimmed by 0 bases and the J gene end by 11 bases; junction bases not matched to a gene: 10. CDR3 nucleotide sequence: TGTGCCATCAGTGAGTCAGACAGGGTGGGTGTGACACCCCTCCACTTT. This codes for CAISESDRVGVTPLHF.